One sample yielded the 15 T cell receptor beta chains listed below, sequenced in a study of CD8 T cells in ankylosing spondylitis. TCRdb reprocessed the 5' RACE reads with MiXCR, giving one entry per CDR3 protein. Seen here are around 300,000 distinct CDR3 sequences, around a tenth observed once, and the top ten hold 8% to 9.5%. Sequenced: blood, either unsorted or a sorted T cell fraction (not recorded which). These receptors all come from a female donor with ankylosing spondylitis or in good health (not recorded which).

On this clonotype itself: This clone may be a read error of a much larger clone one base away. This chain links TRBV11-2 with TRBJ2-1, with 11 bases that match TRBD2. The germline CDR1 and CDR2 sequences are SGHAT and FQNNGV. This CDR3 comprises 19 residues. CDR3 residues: CASSLRGLAARSSHNEQFF. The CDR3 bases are TGTGCCAGCAGCTTAAGGGGACTAGCGGCACGGAGCTCCCACAATGAGCAGTTCTTC.

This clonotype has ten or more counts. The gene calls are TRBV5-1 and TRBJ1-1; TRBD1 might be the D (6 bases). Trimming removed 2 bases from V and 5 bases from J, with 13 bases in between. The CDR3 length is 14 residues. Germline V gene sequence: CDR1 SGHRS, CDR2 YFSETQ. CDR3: CASSFSGERTEAFF. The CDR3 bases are TGCGCCAGCAGCTTTTCAGGGGAGAGGACTGAAGCTTTCTTT.

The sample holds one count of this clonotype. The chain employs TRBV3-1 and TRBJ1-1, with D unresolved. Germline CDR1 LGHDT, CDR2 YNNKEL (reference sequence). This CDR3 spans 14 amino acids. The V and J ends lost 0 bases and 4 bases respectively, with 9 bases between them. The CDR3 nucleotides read TGTGCCAGCAGCCAAGAGCGGACGTTCACTGAAGCTTTCTTT. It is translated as CASSQERTFTEAFF.

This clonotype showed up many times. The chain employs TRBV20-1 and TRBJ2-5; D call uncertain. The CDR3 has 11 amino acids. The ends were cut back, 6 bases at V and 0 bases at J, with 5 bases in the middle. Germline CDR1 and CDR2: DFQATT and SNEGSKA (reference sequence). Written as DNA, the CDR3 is TGCAGTGCCGGATACCAAGAGACCCAGTACTTC. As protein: CSAGYQETQYF.

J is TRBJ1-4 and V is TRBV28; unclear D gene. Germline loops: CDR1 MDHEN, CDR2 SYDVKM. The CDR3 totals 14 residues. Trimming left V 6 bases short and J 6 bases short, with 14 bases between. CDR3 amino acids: CASSQNRKDEKLFF. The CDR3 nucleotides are TGTGCCAGCAGCCAAAATAGGAAGGATGAAAAACTGTTTTTT.

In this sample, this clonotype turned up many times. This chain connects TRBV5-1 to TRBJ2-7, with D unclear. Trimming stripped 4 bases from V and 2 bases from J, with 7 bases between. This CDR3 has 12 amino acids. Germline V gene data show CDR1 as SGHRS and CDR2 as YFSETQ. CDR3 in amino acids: CASSMVAYEQYF. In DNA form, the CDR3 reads TGCGCCAGCAGCATGGTGGCCTACGAGCAGTACTTC.

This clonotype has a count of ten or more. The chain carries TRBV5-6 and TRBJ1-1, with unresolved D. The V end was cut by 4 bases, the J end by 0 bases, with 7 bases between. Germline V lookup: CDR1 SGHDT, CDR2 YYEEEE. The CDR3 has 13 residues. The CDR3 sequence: CASSLLMNTEAFF. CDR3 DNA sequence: TGTGCCAGCAGCCTTCTTATGAACACTGAAGCTTTCTTT.

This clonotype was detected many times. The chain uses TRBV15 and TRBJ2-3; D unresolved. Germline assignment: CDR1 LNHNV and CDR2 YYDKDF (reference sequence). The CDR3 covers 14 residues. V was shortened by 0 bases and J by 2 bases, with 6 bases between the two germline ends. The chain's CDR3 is CATSRDPHTDTQYF. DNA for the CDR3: TGTGCCACCAGCAGAGATCCCCACACAGATACGCAGTATTTT.

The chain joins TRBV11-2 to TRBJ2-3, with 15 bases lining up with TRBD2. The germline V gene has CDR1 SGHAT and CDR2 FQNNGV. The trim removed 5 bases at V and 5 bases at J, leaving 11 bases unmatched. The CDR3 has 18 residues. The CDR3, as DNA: TGTGCCAGCAGCCTGCCAGGGACTAGCGGGAGGTATAAAGATACGCAGTATTTT. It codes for CASSLPGTSGRYKDTQYF.

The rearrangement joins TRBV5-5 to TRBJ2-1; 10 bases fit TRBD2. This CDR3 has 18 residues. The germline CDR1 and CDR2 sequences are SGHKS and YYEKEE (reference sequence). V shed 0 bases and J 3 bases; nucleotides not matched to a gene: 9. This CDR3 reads CASSLGPSGRANYNEQFF. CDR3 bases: TGTGCCAGCAGCTTGGGACCCAGCGGGAGGGCCAACTACAATGAGCAGTTCTTC. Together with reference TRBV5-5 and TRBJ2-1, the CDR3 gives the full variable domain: DAGVTQSPTHLIKTRGQQVTLRCSPISGHKSVSWYQQVLGQGPQFIFQYYEKEERGRGNFPDRFSARQFPNYSSELNVNALLLGDSALYLCASSLGPSGRANYNEQFFGPGTRLTVL.

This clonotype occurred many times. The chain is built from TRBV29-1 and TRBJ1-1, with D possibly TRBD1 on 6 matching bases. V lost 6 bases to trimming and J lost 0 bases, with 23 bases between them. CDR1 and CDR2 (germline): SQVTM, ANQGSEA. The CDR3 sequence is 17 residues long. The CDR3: CSVIPRDTILMNTEAFF. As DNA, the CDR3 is TGCAGCGTCATACCCCGGGACACAATTCTCATGAACACTGAAGCTTTCTTT.

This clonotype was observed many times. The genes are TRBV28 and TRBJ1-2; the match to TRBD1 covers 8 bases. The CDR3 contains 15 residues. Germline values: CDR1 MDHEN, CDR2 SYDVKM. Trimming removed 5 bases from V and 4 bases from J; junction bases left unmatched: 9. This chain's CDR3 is CASSPQDRASYGYTF. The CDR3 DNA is TGTGCCAGCAGTCCCCAGGACAGGGCAAGCTATGGCTACACCTTC.

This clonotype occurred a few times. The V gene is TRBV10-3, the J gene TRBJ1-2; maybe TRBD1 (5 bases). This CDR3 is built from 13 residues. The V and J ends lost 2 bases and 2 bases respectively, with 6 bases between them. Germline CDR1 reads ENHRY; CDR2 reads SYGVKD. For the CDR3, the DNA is TGTGCCATCAGTGAGAGGGGCAACTATGGCTACACCTTC. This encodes CAISERGNYGYTF.

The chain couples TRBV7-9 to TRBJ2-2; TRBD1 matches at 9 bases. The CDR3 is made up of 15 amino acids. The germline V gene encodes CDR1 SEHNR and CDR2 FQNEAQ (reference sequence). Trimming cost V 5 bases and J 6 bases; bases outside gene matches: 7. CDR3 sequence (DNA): TGTGCCAGCAGCCAACGGACAGGGGTCCCCGGGGAGCTGTTTTTT. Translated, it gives CASSQRTGVPGELFF. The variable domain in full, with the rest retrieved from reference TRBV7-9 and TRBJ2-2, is DTGVSQNPRHKITKRGQNVTFRCDPISEHNRLYWYRQTLGQGPEFLTYFQNEAQLEKSRLLSDRFSAERPKGSFSTLEIQRTEQGDSAMYLCASSQRTGVPGELFFGEGSRLTVL.

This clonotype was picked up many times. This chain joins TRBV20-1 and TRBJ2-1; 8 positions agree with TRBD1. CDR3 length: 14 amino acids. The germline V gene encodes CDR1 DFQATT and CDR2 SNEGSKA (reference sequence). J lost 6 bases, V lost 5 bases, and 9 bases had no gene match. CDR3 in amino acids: CSAWARGRSNEQFF. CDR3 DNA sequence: TGCAGTGCTTGGGCCAGGGGGCGTTCCAATGAGCAGTTCTTC.